The 28 T cell receptor beta chains reported below all come from one sample, sequenced in a study of cytomegalovirus exposure and HLA in healthy donors. The PCR was carried out with 60 Vbeta primers and 13 Jbeta primers. Libraries were prepared by immunoSEQ multiplex PCR; TCRdb keeps only in-frame clonotypes and omits some of them. The profile covers about 150,000 clones, with around 9.7% appearing a single time and 1.8% taken by the ten largest. The specimen sequenced was PBMCs. The receptors originated from a man over 45 in good health and CMV-seronegative.

The chain joins TRBV6-5 to TRBJ1-4; TRBD1 might be the D (6 bases). The V gene's germline CDR1 is MNHEY and CDR2 SVGAGI. The ends were cut back, 2 bases at V and 8 bases at J, with 15 bases in the middle. CDR3 length equals 15 residues. CDR3 in DNA: TGTGCCAGCAGTTACGAACAGGGACGGAGGGAAAAACTGTTTTTT. Translated, it gives CASSYEQGRREKLFF.

This clone occurred a few times. The same CDR3 can be traced to other DNA sequences in this sample. J is TRBJ2-7 and V is TRBV7-3; TRBD2 aligns across 7 bases. The CDR3 extends over 13 amino acids. Trimming cost V 3 bases and J 4 bases; bases outside gene matches: 3. CDR1 is SGHTA, CDR2 FQGTGA, per germline. The CDR3 here is CASSFGGGYEQYF. The DNA for the CDR3 is TGTGCCAGCAGCTTCGGGGGAGGGTACGAGCAGTACTTC.

The chain is built from TRBV29-1 and TRBJ1-2; the match to TRBD1 covers 9 bases. This CDR3 contains 16 residues. Germline CDR1 is SQVTM and CDR2 is ANQGSEA. Trimming removed 7 bases from V and 3 bases from J; junction bases left unmatched: 15. In DNA, the CDR3 is TGCAGCGACTTTTTCCTGTTACAGGGGGCCCACTATGGCTACACCTTC. Its protein product is CSDFFLLQGAHYGYTF.

The J gene is TRBJ1-1, the V gene TRBV5-1; D not certain. V shed 3 bases and J shed 4 bases, with 10 bases lying between them. The CDR3 runs to 13 residues. In germline, CDR1 is SGHRS, CDR2 YFSETQ. The DNA of the CDR3 is TGCGCCAGCAGCTCACAGTGGCCCACTGAAGCTTTCTTT. It translates to CASSSQWPTEAFF.

The chain recombines TRBV27 with TRBJ1-5; 7 bases align to TRBD1. The CDR3 length is 14 residues. The germline gives CDR1 MNHEY, CDR2 SMNVEV (reference sequence). V dropped 6 bases and J dropped 7; count of bases not matched to a gene: 9. This chain's CDR3 is CASSDTGVLQPQHF. DNA for the CDR3: TGTGCCAGCAGCGATACAGGGGTATTACAGCCCCAGCATTTT.

The rearrangement uses TRBV5-8 and TRBJ1-4; no reliable D call. The CDR3 has 15 residues. The V and J ends lost 3 bases and 8 bases respectively, with 17 bases between them. CDR1 is SGHTS and CDR2 is YDEGEE in the germline V gene. In DNA form, the CDR3 reads TGTGCCAGCAGCTCCTCAACAGTGCCGAGAGAAAAACTGTTTTTT. Translated, it gives CASSSSTVPREKLFF.

This clone was seen only a few times. The chain couples TRBV29-1 to TRBJ2-5, with D possibly TRBD1 on 6 matching bases. The V end was cut by 3 bases, the J end by 5 bases, with 16 bases between. Looked up from germline, CDR1 is SQVTM and CDR2 is ANQGSEA. The CDR3 is made up of 14 amino acids. CDR3 protein: CSVERDTGTETQYF. CDR3 DNA sequence: TGCAGCGTTGAGAGGGACACAGGTACCGAGACCCAGTACTTC. The full variable domain, in which reference TRBV29-1 and TRBJ2-5 provide the parts outside the CDR3, is SAVISQKPSRDICQRGTSLTIQCQVDSQVTMMFWYRQQPGQSLTLIATANQGSEATYESGFVIDKFPISRPNLTFSTLTVSNMSPEDSSIYLCSVERDTGTETQYFGPGTRLLVL.

Only a few counts were recorded for this clone. The V gene is TRBV5-5, the J gene TRBJ2-5, with 8 bases lining up with TRBD1. The V gene end was trimmed by 5 bases and the J gene end by 7 bases; junction bases not matched to a gene: 13. Germline assignment: CDR1 SGHKS and CDR2 YYEKEE (reference sequence). This CDR3 has 15 residues. CDR3 in DNA: TGTGCCAGCAGATCGACGGGACAGGAGATTAGGACCCAGTACTTC. Its protein is CASRSTGQEIRTQYF.

This clone was counted between two and nine times. V usage is TRBV12-2 and J usage is TRBJ1-2. TRBV12-2 corresponds to a pseudogene. CDR3 length equals 18 residues. CDR3 in DNA: TGTGCAAGTCGCTTAGCGGCCCGTAGGGGGGGCGCTAACTATGGCTACACCTTC. Its protein product is CASRLAARRGGANYGYTF.

The V and J genes are TRBV5-1 and TRBJ1-2; D possibly corresponds to TRBD1 (5 bases). This CDR3 spans 16 amino acids. V was shortened by 3 bases and J by 0 bases, with 15 bases between the two germline ends. In germline, CDR1 is SGHRS, CDR2 YFSETQ. DNA for the CDR3: TGCGCCAGCAGCTCGGACAAGCTAAGCACTAACTATGGCTACACCTTC. It codes for CASSSDKLSTNYGYTF.

In this sample, this clone turned up a few times. This sequence joins TRBV19 and TRBJ2-7; possible D gene TRBD1, 5 bases. This CDR3 is 14 amino acids long. Trimming removed 3 bases at V and 5 bases at J, with 14 bases between. Germline V gene lookup returns CDR1 LNHDA and CDR2 SQIVND (reference sequence). The CDR3, as DNA: TGTGCCAGTAGTATCACCGTCGACAGCGACGAGCAGTACTTC. This translates into CASSITVDSDEQYF.

This chain links TRBV28 with TRBJ2-5, with 8 bases that match TRBD1. Germline loops: CDR1 MDHEN, CDR2 SYDVKM. Losses at the gene ends were 5 bases for V and 2 bases for J; bases not matched to a gene: 10. This CDR3 has 16 amino acids. Here the CDR3 DNA reads TGTGCCAGCAGTCCTTATCGGACAGGGAAACAAGAGACCCAGTACTTC. Translating it yields CASSPYRTGKQETQYF.

Only a few counts were recorded for this clone. This chain uses TRBV6-1 with TRBJ2-7, with 8 bases identical to TRBD1. Germline CDR1 and CDR2: MNHNS and SASEGT. This CDR3 contains 15 residues. After removal of 2 bases from V and 0 bases from J, the junction contained 3 bases not matched to a gene. The CDR3 loop is CASSEPGTGSYEQYF. In nucleotides, the CDR3 is TGTGCCAGCAGTGAACCCGGGACAGGCTCCTACGAGCAGTACTTC.

In its sample, this clone was seen a few times. The rearrangement links TRBV2 to TRBJ2-7; TRBD1 matches at 7 bases. Germline V gene lookup returns CDR1 SNHLY and CDR2 FYNNEI. The CDR3 loop spans 14 amino acids. V gave up 6 bases and J gave up 3 bases; unmatched junction bases: 8. CDR3: CASRTQGLGYEQYF. CDR3 bases: TGTGCCAGCAGGACACAGGGGCTAGGCTACGAGCAGTACTTC.

Details on this clone: One end of the junction is discordant with germline, which a read error may explain. The chain has TRBV20-1 and TRBJ1-1; D remains ambiguous. The CDR3 is 11 amino acids. CDR1 and CDR2 (germline): DFQATT, SNEGSKA (reference sequence). The CDR3 DNA sequence: TGCAGTGTTAGACCAAACACTGAAGCTTTCTTT. Its protein is CSVRPNTEAFF.

This clone has just a few counts. Other DNA sequences in this specimen translate into the identical CDR3. The rearrangement uses TRBV6-1 and TRBJ1-2, with a tentative D call TRBD1 (6 bases). The germline CDR1 and CDR2 sequences are MNHNS and SASEGT. The CDR3 extends over 12 amino acids. Trimming pared 6 bases from V and 3 bases from J, leaving 8 bases between. The CDR3 coding sequence is TGTGCCAGCAGCAGGGGTGACTATGGCTACACCTTC. This gives the protein CASSRGDYGYTF.

The chain couples TRBV14 to TRBJ1-1, with TRBD1 matching 8 bases. CDR3 length: 12 residues. The ends lost 7 bases at V and 4 bases at J; junction bases unmatched: 2. Germline CDR1 SGHDN, CDR2 FVKESK. The CDR3 DNA sequence: TGTGCCAGCAAGACAGGGGTCACTGAAGCTTTCTTT. Translating it yields CASKTGVTEAFF.

This clone was detected a few times. The chain employs TRBV30 and TRBJ1-6, with D unclear. Germline CDR1 and CDR2: GTSNPN and SVGIG (reference sequence). Trimming removed 6 bases at V and 2 bases at J, with 14 bases between. The CDR3 runs 15 residues. The CDR3 here is CACSTLLPYNSPLHF. CDR3 DNA sequence: TGTGCCTGTTCCACTTTACTCCCCTATAATTCACCCCTCCACTTT.

This chain joins TRBV30 and TRBJ1-5, with D uncertain. The CDR3 is 15 residues long. The germline gives CDR1 GTSNPN, CDR2 SVGIG (reference sequence). The V end was cut by 2 bases, the J end by 4 bases, with 15 bases between. The CDR3 loop reads CAWSKYAGENQPQHF. The CDR3 DNA reads TGTGCCTGGAGTAAATATGCAGGCGAAAATCAGCCCCAGCATTTT.

There are a few counts of this clone. This rearrangement joins TRBV6-1 to TRBJ2-5; tentative D call: TRBD1 (5 bases). CDR1 is MNHNS, CDR2 SASEGT, per germline. With 8 bases removed from V and 7 bases from J, the gap between germline ends came to 8 bases. This CDR3 comprises 10 residues. This CDR3 is CASERGTQYF. The CDR3, as DNA: TGTGCCAGCGAAAGGGGGACCCAGTACTTC.

The chain recombines TRBV5-4 with TRBJ2-2; 7 bases match TRBD2. V was pared by 5 bases and J by 1 base, with 2 bases of the junction left unmatched. From germline, CDR1 is SGHNT and CDR2 YYREEE (reference sequence). The CDR3 contains 14 residues. In DNA form, the CDR3 reads TGTGCCAGCAGGAGGGAGGGGAACACCGGGGAGCTGTTTTTT. Protein sequence: CASRREGNTGELFF.

The V and J genes are TRBV6-6 and TRBJ1-2; 7 bases match TRBD1. This CDR3 spans 13 amino acids. J lost 6 bases, V lost 2 bases, and 3 bases had no gene match. Germline assignment: CDR1 MNHNY and CDR2 SVGAGI (reference sequence). In nucleotides, the CDR3 is TGTGCCAGCAGTTACCCAGGGGGTGATGGCTACACCTTC. It codes for CASSYPGGDGYTF.

V gene TRBV18 combines with J gene TRBJ1-1; TRBD1 matches at 8 bases. Germline CDR1 is KGHSH and CDR2 is LQKENI. CDR3 size: 14 residues. V dropped 3 bases and J dropped 1; count of bases not matched to a gene: 1. The CDR3 region has the DNA TGTGCCAGCTCACCCGGACAGGGGAACACTGAAGCTTTCTTT. Amino acid sequence: CASSPGQGNTEAFF.

This clone was counted only a few times. The chain uses TRBV2 and TRBJ2-7; the D is unclear. V was clipped by 3 bases and J by 1 base, with 7 bases between them. Germline V lookup: CDR1 SNHLY, CDR2 FYNNEI. CDR3 length: 13 residues. Here the CDR3 DNA reads TGTGCCAGCAGTGAGCAGGTATCCTACGAGCAGTACTTC. This translates into CASSEQVSYEQYF.

This clone has just a few counts. This chain uses TRBV6-5 with TRBJ2-2, with 10 bases identical to TRBD1. Germline V gene lookup returns CDR1 MNHEY and CDR2 SVGAGI. The CDR3 contains 15 residues. Trimming at V came to 5 bases and at J to 9 bases, leaving 9 bases not matched to a gene. This chain's CDR3 is CASSSAGQGTWELFF. The CDR3 nucleotides read TGTGCCAGCAGTAGTGCGGGACAGGGGACGTGGGAGCTGTTTTTT.

This clone was picked up a small number of times. The rearrangement uses TRBV6-5 and TRBJ1-2; 7 positions match TRBD1. This CDR3 comprises 14 residues. Per the germline V gene, CDR1 is MNHEY and CDR2 is SVGAGI. J lost 8 bases, V lost 7 bases, and 13 bases had no gene match. The CDR3 nucleotides read TGTGCCAGCATTGATAACAGGGGCGCGGGCGGCTACACCTTC. Translating gives CASIDNRGAGGYTF.

This chain links TRBV6-5 with TRBJ2-1; TRBD1 matches at 12 bases. J lost 7 bases, V lost 1 base, and 5 bases had no gene match. This CDR3 has 16 residues. Germline V gene data show CDR1 as MNHEY and CDR2 as SVGAGI. This chain's CDR3 is CASSYWGQGAGNEQFF. The CDR3, as DNA: TGTGCCAGCAGTTACTGGGGACAGGGGGCGGGAAATGAGCAGTTCTTC.

The V call is TRBV11-2, the J call TRBJ2-7; D gene ambiguous. Trimming pared 1 base from V and 0 bases from J, leaving 7 bases between. CDR3 size: 14 residues. From germline, CDR1 is SGHAT and CDR2 FQNNGV. The CDR3 loop is CASSLVQSSYEQYF. The CDR3 coding sequence is TGTGCCAGCAGCTTAGTACAGAGCTCCTACGAGCAGTACTTC. Drawing the rest from reference TRBV11-2 and TRBJ2-7, the complete variable domain is EAGVAQSPRYKIIEKRQSVAFWCNPISGHATLYWYQQILGQGPKLLIQFQNNGVVDDSQLPKDRFSAERLKGVDSTLKIQPAKLEDSAVYLCASSLVQSSYEQYFGPGTRLTVT.